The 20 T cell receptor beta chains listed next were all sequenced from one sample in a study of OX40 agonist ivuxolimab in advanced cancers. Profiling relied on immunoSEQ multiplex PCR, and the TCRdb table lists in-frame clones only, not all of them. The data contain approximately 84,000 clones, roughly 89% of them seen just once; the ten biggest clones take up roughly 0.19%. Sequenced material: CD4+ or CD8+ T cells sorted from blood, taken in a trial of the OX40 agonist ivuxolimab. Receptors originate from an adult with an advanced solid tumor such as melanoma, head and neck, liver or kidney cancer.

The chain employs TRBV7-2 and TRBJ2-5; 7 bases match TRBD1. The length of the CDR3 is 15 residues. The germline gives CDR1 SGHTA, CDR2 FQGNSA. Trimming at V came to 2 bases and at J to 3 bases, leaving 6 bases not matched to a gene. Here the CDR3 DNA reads TGTGCCAGCAGCTTAAACAGGGGTGTCGAAGAGACCCAGTACTTC. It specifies CASSLNRGVEETQYF.

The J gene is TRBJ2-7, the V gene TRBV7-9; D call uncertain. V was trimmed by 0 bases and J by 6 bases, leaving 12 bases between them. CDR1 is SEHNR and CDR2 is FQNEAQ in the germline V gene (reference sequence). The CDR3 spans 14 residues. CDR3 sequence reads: CASSLAPDRLEQYF. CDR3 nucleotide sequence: TGTGCCAGCAGCTTAGCCCCGGACCGACTCGAGCAGTACTTC.

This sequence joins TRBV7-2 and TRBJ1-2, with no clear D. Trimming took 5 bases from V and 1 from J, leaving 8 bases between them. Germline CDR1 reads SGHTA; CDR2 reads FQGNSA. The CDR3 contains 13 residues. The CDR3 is CASSKQLNYGYTF. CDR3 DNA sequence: TGTGCCAGCAGCAAACAGCTTAACTATGGCTACACCTTC.

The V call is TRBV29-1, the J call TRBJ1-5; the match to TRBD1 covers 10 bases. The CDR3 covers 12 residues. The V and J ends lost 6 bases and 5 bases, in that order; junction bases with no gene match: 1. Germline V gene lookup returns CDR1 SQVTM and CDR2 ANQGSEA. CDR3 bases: TGCAGCGTGGGGACAGGGGATCAGCCCCAGCATTTT. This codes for CSVGTGDQPQHF.

CDR3 sequence reads: CASSPRLAGAVRETQYF. The CDR3 DNA reads TGTGCCAGCTCACCACGACTAGCGGGAGCCGTGAGAGAGACCCAGTACTTC. V and J are TRBV18 and TRBJ2-5, with 12 bases that match TRBD2. The CDR3 runs to 17 residues. CDR1 is KGHSH and CDR2 is LQKENI in the germline V gene. V lost 1 base, J lost 4 bases, and 7 bases stayed unmatched.

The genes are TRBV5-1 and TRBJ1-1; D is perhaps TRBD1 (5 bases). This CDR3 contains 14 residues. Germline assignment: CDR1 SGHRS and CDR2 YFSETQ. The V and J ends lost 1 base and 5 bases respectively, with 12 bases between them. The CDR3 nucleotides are TGCGCCAGCAGCTTGTCAGAAGGGACGACTGAAGCTTTCTTT. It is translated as CASSLSEGTTEAFF.

Here the CDR3 reads CASSQAGGSYNEQFF. The CDR3 DNA reads TGCGCCAGCAGCCAGGCCGGGGGCTCCTACAATGAGCAGTTCTTC. The rearrangement joins TRBV5-1 to TRBJ2-1, with D tentatively TRBD2 (6 bases). The V end lost 4 bases, the J end lost 0 bases, and 11 bases lay between the germline ends. Looked up from germline, CDR1 is SGHRS and CDR2 is YFSETQ. The CDR3 spans 15 residues.

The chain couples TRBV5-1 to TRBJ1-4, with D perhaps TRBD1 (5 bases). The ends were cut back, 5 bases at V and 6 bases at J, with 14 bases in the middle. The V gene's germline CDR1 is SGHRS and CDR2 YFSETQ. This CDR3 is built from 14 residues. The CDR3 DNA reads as TGCGCCAGCAGTAGGGGTCTCCCCTATGAAAAACTGTTTTTT. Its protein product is CASSRGLPYEKLFF.

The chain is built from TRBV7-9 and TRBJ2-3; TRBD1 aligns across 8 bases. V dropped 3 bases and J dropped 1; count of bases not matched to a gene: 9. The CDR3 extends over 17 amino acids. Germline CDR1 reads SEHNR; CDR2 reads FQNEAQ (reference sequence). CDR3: CASSLTFRGRRTDTQYF. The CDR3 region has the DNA TGTGCCAGCAGCTTGACCTTCAGGGGGCGCCGCACAGATACGCAGTATTTT.

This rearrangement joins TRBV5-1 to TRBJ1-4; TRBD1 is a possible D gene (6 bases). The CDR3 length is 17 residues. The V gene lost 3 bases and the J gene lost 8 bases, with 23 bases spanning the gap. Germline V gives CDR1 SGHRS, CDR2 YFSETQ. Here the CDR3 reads CASSSTPTGRVGEKLFF. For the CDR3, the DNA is TGCGCCAGCAGCTCAACTCCTACAGGGAGGGTGGGCGAAAAACTGTTTTTT.

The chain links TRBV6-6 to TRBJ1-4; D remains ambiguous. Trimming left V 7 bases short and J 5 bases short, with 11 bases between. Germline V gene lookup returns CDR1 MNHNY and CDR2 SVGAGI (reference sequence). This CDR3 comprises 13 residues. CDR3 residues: CASMAAGNEKLFF. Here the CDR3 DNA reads TGTGCCAGCATGGCGGCTGGGAATGAAAAACTGTTTTTT.

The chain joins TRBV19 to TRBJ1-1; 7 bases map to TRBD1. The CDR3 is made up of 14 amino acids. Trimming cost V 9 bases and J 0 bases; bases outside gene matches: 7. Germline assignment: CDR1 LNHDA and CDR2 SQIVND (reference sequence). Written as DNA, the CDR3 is TGTGCCAGCCACAGGGGTTTCATGAACACTGAAGCTTTCTTT. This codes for CASHRGFMNTEAFF.

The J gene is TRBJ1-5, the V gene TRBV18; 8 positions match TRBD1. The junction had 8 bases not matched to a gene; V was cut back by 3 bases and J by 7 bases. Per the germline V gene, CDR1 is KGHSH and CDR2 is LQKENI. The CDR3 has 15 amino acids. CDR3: CASSPTGDGLQPQHF. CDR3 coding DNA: TGTGCCAGCTCACCGACAGGGGACGGGCTACAGCCCCAGCATTTT.

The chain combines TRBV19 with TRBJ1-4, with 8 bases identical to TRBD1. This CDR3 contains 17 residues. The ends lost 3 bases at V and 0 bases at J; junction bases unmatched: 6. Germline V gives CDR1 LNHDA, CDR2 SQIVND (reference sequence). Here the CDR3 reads CASSIGQGRTTNEKLFF. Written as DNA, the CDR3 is TGTGCCAGTAGTATTGGACAGGGCAGAACAACTAATGAAAAACTGTTTTTT.

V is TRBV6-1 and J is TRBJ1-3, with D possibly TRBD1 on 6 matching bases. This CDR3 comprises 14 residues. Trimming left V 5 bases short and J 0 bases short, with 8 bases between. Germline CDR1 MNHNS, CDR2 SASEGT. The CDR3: CASSRGYSGNTIYF. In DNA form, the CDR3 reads TGTGCCAGCAGTAGGGGGTACTCTGGAAACACCATATATTTT.

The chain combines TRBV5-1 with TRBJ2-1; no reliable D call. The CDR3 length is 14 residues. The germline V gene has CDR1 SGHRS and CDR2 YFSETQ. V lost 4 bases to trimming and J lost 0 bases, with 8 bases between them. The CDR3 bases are TGCGCCAGCAGCGGCGGCAGCTCCTACAATGAGCAGTTCTTC. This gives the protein CASSGGSSYNEQFF.

CDR3 in amino acids: CASSLVGARQETQYF. CDR3 in DNA: TGTGCCAGCAGCTTAGTGGGGGCGAGGCAAGAGACCCAGTACTTC. This chain connects TRBV7-6 to TRBJ2-5; TRBD1 might be the D (6 bases). V was clipped by 1 base and J by 2 bases, with 11 bases between them. Germline CDR1 is SGHVS and CDR2 is FNYEAQ. The CDR3 contains 15 residues.

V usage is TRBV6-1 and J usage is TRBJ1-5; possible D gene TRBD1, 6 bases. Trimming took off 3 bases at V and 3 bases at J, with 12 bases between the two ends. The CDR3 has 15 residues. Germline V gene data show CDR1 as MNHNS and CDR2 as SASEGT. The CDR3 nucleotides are TGTGCCAGCAGTGAGACACAGGGTATCAATCAGCCCCAGCATTTT. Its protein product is CASSETQGINQPQHF.

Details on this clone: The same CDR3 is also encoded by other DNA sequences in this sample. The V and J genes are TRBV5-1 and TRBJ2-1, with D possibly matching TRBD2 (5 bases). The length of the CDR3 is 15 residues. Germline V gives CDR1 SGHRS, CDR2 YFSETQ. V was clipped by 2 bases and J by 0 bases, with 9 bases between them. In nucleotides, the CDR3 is TGCGCCAGCAGCTTAGACACTAGCTCCTACAATGAGCAGTTCTTC. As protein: CASSLDTSSYNEQFF.

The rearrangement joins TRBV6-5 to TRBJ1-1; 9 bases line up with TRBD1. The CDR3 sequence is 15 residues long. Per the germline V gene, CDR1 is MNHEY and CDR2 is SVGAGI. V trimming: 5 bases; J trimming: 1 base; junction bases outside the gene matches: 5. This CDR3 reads CASSRDRVENTEAFF. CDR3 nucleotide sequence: TGTGCCAGCAGTCGGGACAGGGTGGAGAACACTGAAGCTTTCTTT.